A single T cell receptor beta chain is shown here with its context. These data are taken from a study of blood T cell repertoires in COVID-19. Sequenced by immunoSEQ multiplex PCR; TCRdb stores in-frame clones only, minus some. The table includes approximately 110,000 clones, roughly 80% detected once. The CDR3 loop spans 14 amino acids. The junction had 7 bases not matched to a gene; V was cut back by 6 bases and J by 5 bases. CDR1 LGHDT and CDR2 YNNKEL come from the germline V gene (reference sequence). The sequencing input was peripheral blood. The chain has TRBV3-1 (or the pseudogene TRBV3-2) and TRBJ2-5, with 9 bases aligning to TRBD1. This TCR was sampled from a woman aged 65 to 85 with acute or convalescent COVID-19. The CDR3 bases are TGTGCCAGCAGTTCCGGGACAGGGATGGAGACCCAGTACTTC. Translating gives CASSSGTGMETQYF.